Listed below are T cell receptor beta chains from one sample, sequenced in a study of shared clonotypes between healthy human individuals. Produced via immunoSEQ multiplex PCR; TCRdb's table is partial and in-frame only. The sample gives over a million clones, about four fifths of which show up once; 0.5% to 0.65% is in the top ten. What was sequenced was memory CD4+ T cells from PBMCs. The receptors were sampled from a man in his late teens or twenties in good health. Some clones in this sample may be carry-over from other donors' samples. Each CDR3 is given with its conserved first and last residue. The D gene is left open where the match is weak. Clone size, where shown, is once, few, many, or a class for clones that have expanded.

clone size	D gene	V gene	J gene	CDR3 DNA	CDR3 protein
.	.	TRBV9	TRBJ1-2	TGTGCCAGCAGCAAAATACAAGGCTCTGGCTACACCTTC	CASSKIQGSGYTF
.	.	TRBV2	TRBJ2-7	TGTGCCAGCAGTGTTGGCAGGGCCTACGAGCAGTACTTC	CASSVGRAYEQYF
.	.	TRBV10-3	TRBJ2-7	TGTGCCATCAGTGAGTCGGAGGGGGCCAACGAGCAGTACTTC	CAISESEGANEQYF
.	.	TRBV5-1	TRBJ1-1	TGCGCCAGCAGTAAGCCCCCCGGGGGGGAGACTGAAGCTTTCTTT	CASSKPPGGETEAFF
.	.	TRBV7-3	TRBJ1-1	TGTGCCAGCAGCGCTTCAGGTAGTGAAGCTTTCTTT	CASSASGSEAFF
.	.	TRBV25-1	TRBJ2-5	TGTGCCAGCAGTGACTCCAGATCCACAGAGACCCAGTACTTC	CASSDSRSTETQYF
.	TRBD1	TRBV2	TRBJ1-5	TGTGCCAGCAGTCCGGACAGGGCGGGCCAGCCCCAGCATTTT	CASSPDRAGQPQHF
once	.	TRBV30	TRBJ2-1	TGTGCCTGGAGTGCCGGGCGGAGCTCCTACAATGAGCAGTTCTTC	CAWSAGRSSYNEQFF
.	TRBD1	TRBV7-2	TRBJ2-7	TGTGCCAGCAGCTTAGGGACAGGGATCGAGCAGTACTTC	CASSLGTGIEQYF
.	.	TRBV11-2	TRBJ1-2	TGTGCCAGCAGCTTACGACGGGACATCTCCTATGGCTACACCTTC	CASSLRRDISYGYTF
.	TRBD1	TRBV27	TRBJ2-5	TGTGCCAGCAGTTCGGGACAGGGGAACCAAGAGACCCAGTACTTC	CASSSGQGNQETQYF
.	.	TRBV4-1	TRBJ2-1	TGCGCCAGCAGCCAAGATTTAGCTAGCGTCTACAATGAGCAGTTCTTC	CASSQDLASVYNEQFF
.	.	TRBV6-5	TRBJ1-4	TGTGCCAGCAGTAAGGCGCCGAACGGCAATGAAAAACTGTTTTTT	CASSKAPNGNEKLFF
.	TRBD2	TRBV7-3	TRBJ2-1	TGTGCCAGCAGCGCCCCTCCTAGCGGGAGGCTGAGCTCCTACAATGAGCAGTTCTTC	CASSAPPSGRLSSYNEQFF
few	TRBD1	TRBV11-3	TRBJ1-1	TGTGCCAGCAGCTTACTTCCGGGACAGGCCGCTTTCTTT	CASSLLPGQAAFF
once	TRBD2	TRBV7-2	TRBJ2-2	TGTGCCAGCAGCCCCGGGACTAGCGGGAGTCGGGGAACCGGGGAGCTGTTTTTT	CASSPGTSGSRGTGELFF
.	TRBD2	TRBV2	TRBJ2-5	TGTGCCAGCAGTGATGACGGGAGGGAGTTGGAGACCCAGTACTTC	CASSDDGRELETQYF
few	.	TRBV13	TRBJ2-7	TGTGTCAGCAGCTTAAACAGGGCCTACGAGCAGTACTTC	CVSSLNRAYEQYF
.	.	TRBV5-1	TRBJ1-5	TGCGCCAGCAGCCCGGGGGGAGCTAATCAGCCCCAGCATTTT	CASSPGGANQPQHF
.	TRBD1	TRBV28	TRBJ1-4	TGTGCCAGCTATTCGTCCGACAGGGGCTGGGGAAAACTGTTTTTT	CASYSSDRGWGKLFF
.	.	TRBV11-2	TRBJ2-1	TGTGCCAGCAGCTTCACCAAACCGGGACATCCCAATGAGCAGTTCTTC	CASSFTKPGHPNEQFF
.	TRBD1	TRBV27	TRBJ1-2	TGTGCCAGCAGTCGACAGGGGACCTCTAACTATGGCTACACCTTC	CASSRQGTSNYGYTF
many	TRBD2	TRBV2	TRBJ2-3	TGTGCCAGCATTCCCTTGGGACTAGCGGGAGATACGCAGTATTTT	CASIPLGLAGDTQYF
many	TRBD1	TRBV9	TRBJ1-4	TGTGCCAGCAGCGTAGCGCCAGGGGGACAAGAAAAACTGTTTTTT	CASSVAPGGQEKLFF
.	.	TRBV29-1	TRBJ2-5	TGCAGCGTTGAAGGGGGCTCGGGGGCCGGGGAGACCCAGTACTTC	CSVEGGSGAGETQYF
.	.	TRBV27	TRBJ1-5	TGTGCCAGCAGTTTAACAGGACTGGTGGGGCCCCAGCATTTT	CASSLTGLVGPQHF